The clone carrying this TCR beta chain was seen a handful of times. The CDR3 contains 16 residues. The V and J ends lost 7 bases and 1 base respectively, with 19 bases between them. Germline values: CDR1 MNHEY, CDR2 SMNVEV (reference sequence). PCR amplification relied on 60 Vbeta primers (plus 13 Jbeta primers). TCRdb keeps only in-frame clones here, not all; method: immunoSEQ multiplex PCR. The data show some 150,000 clones, roughly 79% seen once. This entry is derived from a study of cytomegalovirus exposure and HLA in healthy donors. This clonotype was sampled from a woman in her twenties or thirties in good health and CMV-seropositive. Sequencing was performed on PBMCs. This chain uses TRBV27 with TRBJ1-1; no clear D gene. The CDR3 sequence: CASNPRSQVRNTEAFF. The CDR3 DNA sequence: TGTGCCAGCAACCCCCGTAGTCAGGTTCGGAACACTGAAGCTTTCTTT.